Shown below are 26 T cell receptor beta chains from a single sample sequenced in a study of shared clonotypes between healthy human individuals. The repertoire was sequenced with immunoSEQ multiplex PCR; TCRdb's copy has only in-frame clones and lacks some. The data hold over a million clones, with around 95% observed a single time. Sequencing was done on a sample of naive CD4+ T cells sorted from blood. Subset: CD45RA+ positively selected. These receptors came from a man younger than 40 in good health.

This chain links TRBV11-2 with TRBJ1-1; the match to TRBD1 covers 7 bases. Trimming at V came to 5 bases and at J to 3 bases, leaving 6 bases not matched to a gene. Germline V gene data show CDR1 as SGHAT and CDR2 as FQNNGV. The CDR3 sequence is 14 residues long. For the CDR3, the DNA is TGTGCCAGCAGCGCTAGGGGGCCCGACACTGAAGCTTTCTTT. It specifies CASSARGPDTEAFF.

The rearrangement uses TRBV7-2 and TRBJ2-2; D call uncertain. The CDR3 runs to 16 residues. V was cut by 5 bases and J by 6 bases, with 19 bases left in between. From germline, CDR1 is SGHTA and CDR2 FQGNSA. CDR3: CASSRNSPGTSGELFF. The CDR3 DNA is TGTGCCAGCAGCCGAAACTCACCGGGCACCTCCGGGGAGCTGTTTTTT.

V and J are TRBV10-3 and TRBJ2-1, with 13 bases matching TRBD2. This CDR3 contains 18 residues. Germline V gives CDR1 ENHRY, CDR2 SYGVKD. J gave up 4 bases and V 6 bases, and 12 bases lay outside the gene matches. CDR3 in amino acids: CAIRAGTSGAHPYNEQFF. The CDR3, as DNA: TGTGCCATCAGAGCCGGGACTAGCGGGGCCCATCCTTACAATGAGCAGTTCTTC.

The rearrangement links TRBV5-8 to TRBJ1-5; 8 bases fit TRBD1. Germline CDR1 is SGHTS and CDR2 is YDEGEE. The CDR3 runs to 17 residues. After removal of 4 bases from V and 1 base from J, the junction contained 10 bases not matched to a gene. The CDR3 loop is CASSQRQGAFSNQPQHF. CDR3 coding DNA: TGTGCCAGCAGCCAGAGGCAGGGGGCTTTCAGCAATCAGCCCCAGCATTTT.

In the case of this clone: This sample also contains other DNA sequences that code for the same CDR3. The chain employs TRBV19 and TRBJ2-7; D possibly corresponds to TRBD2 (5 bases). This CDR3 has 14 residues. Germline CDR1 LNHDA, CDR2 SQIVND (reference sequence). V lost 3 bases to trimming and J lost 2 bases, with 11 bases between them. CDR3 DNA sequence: TGTGCCAGTAGTATCGGCCGGGGAGCCTACGAGCAGTACTTC. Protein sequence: CASSIGRGAYEQYF.

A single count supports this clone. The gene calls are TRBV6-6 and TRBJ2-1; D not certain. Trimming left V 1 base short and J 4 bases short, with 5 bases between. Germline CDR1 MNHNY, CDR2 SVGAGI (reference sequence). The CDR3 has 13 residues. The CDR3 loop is CASSYYGYNEQFF. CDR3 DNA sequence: TGTGCCAGCAGTTACTATGGGTACAATGAGCAGTTCTTC.

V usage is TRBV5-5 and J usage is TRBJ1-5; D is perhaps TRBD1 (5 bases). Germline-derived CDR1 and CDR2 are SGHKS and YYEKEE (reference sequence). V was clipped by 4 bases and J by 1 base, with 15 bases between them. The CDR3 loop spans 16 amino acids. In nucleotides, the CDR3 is TGTGCCAGCAGCCCCCGAGGGGACTCAAGCAATCAGCCCCAGCATTTT. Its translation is CASSPRGDSSNQPQHF.

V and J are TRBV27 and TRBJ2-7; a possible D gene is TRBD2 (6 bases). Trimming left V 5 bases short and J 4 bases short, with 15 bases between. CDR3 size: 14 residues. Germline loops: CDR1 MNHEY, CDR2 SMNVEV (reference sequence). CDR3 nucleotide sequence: TGTGCCAGCAGTAATCGGGAGTTTGTGTACGAGCAGTACTTC. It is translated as CASSNREFVYEQYF.

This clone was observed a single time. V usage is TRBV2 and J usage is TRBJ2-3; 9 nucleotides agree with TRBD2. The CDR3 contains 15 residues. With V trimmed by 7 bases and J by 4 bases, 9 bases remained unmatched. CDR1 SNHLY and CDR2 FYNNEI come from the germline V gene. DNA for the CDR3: TGTGCCAGCACCCCAAGGACTAGCGTGGCAGATACGCAGTATTTT. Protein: CASTPRTSVADTQYF.

The CDR3 coding sequence is TGTGCCAGCAGCCCCGGGGGCCTGTTCTACGAGCAGTACTTC. Its protein product is CASSPGGLFYEQYF. The V and J genes are TRBV28 and TRBJ2-7, with D tentatively TRBD1 or TRBD2 (6 bases each). Between the trimmed V and J ends, which lost 6 bases and 3 bases, there was a span of 15 bases. The CDR3 sequence is 14 residues long. The germline gives CDR1 MDHEN, CDR2 SYDVKM.

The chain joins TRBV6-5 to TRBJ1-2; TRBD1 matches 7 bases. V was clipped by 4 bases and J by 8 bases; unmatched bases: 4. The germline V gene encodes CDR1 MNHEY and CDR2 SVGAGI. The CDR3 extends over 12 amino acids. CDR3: CASSSTGNGYTF. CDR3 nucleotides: TGTGCCAGCAGTTCGACAGGGAACGGCTACACCTTC.

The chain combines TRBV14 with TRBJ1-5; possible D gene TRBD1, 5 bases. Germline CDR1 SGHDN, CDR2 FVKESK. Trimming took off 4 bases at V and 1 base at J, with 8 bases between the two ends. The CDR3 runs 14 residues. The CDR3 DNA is TGTGCCAGCAGCCGGTGGGGGAGCAATCAGCCCCAGCATTTT. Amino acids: CASSRWGSNQPQHF.

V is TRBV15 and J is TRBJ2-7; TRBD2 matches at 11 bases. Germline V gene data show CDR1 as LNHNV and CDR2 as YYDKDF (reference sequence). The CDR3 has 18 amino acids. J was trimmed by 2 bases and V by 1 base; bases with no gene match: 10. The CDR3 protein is CATSRGGISGRAPYEQYF. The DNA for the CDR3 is TGTGCCACCAGCAGAGGGGGGATTAGCGGGAGGGCTCCCTACGAGCAGTACTTC.

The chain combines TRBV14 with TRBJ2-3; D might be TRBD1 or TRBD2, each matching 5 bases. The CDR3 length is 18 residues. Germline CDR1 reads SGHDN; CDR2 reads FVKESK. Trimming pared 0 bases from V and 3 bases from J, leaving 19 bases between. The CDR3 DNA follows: TGTGCCAGCAGCCAAGATATCCAGGGACGTTTGGGGACAGATACGCAGTATTTT. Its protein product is CASSQDIQGRLGTDTQYF.

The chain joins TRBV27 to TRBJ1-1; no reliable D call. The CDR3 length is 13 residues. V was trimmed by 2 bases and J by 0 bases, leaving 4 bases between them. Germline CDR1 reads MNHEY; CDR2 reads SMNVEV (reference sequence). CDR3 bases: TGTGCCAGCAGTTTAATAGTGAACACTGAAGCTTTCTTT. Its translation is CASSLIVNTEAFF.

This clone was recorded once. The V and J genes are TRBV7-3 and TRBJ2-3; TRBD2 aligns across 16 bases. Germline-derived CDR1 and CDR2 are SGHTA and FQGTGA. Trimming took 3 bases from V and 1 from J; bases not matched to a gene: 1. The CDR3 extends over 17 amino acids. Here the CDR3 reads CASSFGTSGRGTDTQYF. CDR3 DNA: TGTGCCAGCAGCTTCGGGACTAGCGGGAGGGGCACAGATACGCAGTATTTT.

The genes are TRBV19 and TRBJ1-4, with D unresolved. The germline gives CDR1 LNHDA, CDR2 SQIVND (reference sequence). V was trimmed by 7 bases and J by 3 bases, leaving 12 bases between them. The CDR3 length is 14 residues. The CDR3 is CASKEVGSNEKLFF. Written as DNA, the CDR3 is TGTGCCAGTAAGGAGGTGGGCTCTAATGAAAAACTGTTTTTT.

The CDR3 nucleotides are TGTGCCATCAGTGATTTTCGGCAGGAAAACTATGGCTACACCTTC. Its translation: CAISDFRQENYGYTF. The rearrangement links TRBV10-3 to TRBJ1-2; D uncertain. Germline V lookup: CDR1 ENHRY, CDR2 SYGVKD. This CDR3 is 15 amino acids long. V was shortened by 3 bases and J by 2 bases, with 13 bases between the two germline ends.

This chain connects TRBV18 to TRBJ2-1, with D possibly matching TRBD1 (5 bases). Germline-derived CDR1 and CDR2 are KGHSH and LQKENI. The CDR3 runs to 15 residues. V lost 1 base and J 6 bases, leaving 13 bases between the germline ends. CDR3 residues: CASSPLGQGANEQFF. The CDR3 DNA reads TGTGCCAGCTCACCACTCGGACAAGGAGCCAATGAGCAGTTCTTC.

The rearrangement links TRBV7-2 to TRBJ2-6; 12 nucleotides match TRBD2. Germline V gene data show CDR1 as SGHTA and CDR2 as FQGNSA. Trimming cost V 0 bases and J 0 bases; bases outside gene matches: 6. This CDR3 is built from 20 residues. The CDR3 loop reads CASSLARGLAGPSGANVLTF. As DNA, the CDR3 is TGTGCCAGCAGCTTAGCCCGGGGACTAGCGGGTCCCTCTGGGGCCAACGTCCTGACTTTC.

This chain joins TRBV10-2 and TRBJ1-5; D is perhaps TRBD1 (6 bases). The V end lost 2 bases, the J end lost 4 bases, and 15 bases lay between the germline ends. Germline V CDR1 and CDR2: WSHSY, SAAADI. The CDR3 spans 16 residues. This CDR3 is CASSERGVKGNQPQHF. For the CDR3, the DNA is TGCGCCAGCAGTGAGAGGGGGGTGAAGGGGAATCAGCCCCAGCATTTT.

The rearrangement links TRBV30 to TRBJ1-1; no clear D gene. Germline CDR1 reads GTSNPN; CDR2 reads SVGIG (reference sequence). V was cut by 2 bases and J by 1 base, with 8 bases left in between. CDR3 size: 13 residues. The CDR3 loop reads CAWSFSKNTEAFF. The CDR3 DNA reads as TGTGCCTGGAGTTTCTCGAAGAACACTGAAGCTTTCTTT.

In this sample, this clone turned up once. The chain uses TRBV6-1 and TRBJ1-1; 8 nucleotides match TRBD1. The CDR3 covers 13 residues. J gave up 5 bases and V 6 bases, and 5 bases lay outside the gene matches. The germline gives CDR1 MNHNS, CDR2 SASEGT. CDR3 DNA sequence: TGTGCCAGCAGCAGGACAGGGCGTACTGAAGCTTTCTTT. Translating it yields CASSRTGRTEAFF.

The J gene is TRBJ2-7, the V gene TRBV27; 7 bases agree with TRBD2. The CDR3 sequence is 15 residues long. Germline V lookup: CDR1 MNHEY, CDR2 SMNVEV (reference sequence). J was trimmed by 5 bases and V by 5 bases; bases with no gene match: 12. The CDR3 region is CASSPLGEGRNEQYF. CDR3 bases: TGTGCCAGCAGTCCCCTCGGGGAGGGACGTAACGAGCAGTACTTC.

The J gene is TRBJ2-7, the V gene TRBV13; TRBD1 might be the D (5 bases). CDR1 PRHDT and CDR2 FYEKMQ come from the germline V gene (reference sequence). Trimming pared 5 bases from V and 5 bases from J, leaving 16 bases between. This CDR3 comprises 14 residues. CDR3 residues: CASSLRQSRNEQYF. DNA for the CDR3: TGTGCCAGCAGCCTACGACAGTCGCGCAACGAGCAGTACTTC.

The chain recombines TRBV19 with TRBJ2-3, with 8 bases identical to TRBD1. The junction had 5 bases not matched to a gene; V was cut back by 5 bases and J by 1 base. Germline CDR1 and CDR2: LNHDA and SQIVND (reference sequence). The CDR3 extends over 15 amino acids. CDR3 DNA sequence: TGTGCCAGTAGTCTGGACAGGGCCCGCACAGATACGCAGTATTTT. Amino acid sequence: CASSLDRARTDTQYF.